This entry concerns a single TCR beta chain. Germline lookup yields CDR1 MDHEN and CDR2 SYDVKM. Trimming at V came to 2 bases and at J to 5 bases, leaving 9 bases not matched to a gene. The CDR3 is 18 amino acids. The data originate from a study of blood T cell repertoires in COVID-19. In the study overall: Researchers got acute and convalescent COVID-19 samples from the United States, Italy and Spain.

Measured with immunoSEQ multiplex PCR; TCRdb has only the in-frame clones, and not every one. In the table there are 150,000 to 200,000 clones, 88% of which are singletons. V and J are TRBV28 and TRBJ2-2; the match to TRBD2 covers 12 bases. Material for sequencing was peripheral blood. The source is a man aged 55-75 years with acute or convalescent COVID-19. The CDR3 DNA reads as TGTGCCAGCAGTTTAAGGGTTCTAGCGGGGGGGAGGACCGGGGAGCTGTTTTTT. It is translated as CASSLRVLAGGRTGELFF.